The 9 T cell receptor beta chains listed next were all sequenced from one sample in a study of shared clonotypes between healthy human individuals. Sequenced by immunoSEQ multiplex PCR; TCRdb stores in-frame clones only, minus some. The repertoire holds over 1.4 million clones, with approximately 96% as singletons. Sequencing input: naive CD4+ T cells sorted from blood. The subset is: CD45RA+ positively selected. The receptors were sampled from a man aged 25 to 45 in good health.

The chain links TRBV7-8 to TRBJ1-4, with 7 bases fitting TRBD1. Germline values: CDR1 SGHVS, CDR2 FQNEAQ. The junction had 7 bases not matched to a gene; V was cut back by 5 bases and J by 7 bases. CDR3 length equals 14 residues. CDR3: CASSLNTGVEKLFF. The CDR3 DNA reads TGTGCCAGCAGCCTGAACACAGGGGTTGAAAAACTGTTTTTT.

In its sample, this clone was seen once. This chain uses TRBV5-4 with TRBJ2-3; the match to TRBD2 covers 9 bases. The ends lost 1 base at V and 3 bases at J; junction bases unmatched: 6. Germline CDR1 reads SGHNT; CDR2 reads YYREEE (reference sequence). The CDR3 has 16 amino acids. The CDR3 nucleotides read TGTGCCAGCAGCTTGTCCGGCGGGAGGGTGACAGATACGCAGTATTTT. Amino acids: CASSLSGGRVTDTQYF. The variable domain in full, with the rest retrieved from reference TRBV5-4 and TRBJ2-3, is ETGVTQSPTHLIKTRGQQVTLRCSSQSGHNTVSWYQQALGQGPQFIFQYYREEENGRGNFPPRFSGLQFPNYSSELNVNALELDDSALYLCASSLSGGRVTDTQYFGPGTRLTVL.

DNA for the CDR3: TGTGCCAGCAGCTTAGGAACGACTAGTAATGAGCAGTTCTTC. It codes for CASSLGTTSNEQFF. V gene TRBV11-2 combines with J gene TRBJ2-1; possibly TRBD2 for D (6 bases). Germline V CDR1 and CDR2: SGHAT, FQNNGV. CDR3 length: 14 residues. Deletions cut 1 base from V and 7 bases from J, with 11 bases between.

CDR3 amino acids: CASSVRGLVAKNIQYF. In nucleotides, the CDR3 is TGTGCCAGCAGTGTTCGGGGATTGGTAGCCAAAAACATTCAGTACTTC. This chain connects TRBV27 to TRBJ2-4; tentatively, D is TRBD2 (5 bases). The germline gives CDR1 MNHEY, CDR2 SMNVEV (reference sequence). There are 16 residues in the CDR3. The ends were cut back, 5 bases at V and 0 bases at J, with 14 bases in the middle.

The chain recombines TRBV6-5 with TRBJ2-5, with D unclear. Germline V CDR1 and CDR2: MNHEY, SVGAGI. Trimming cost V 0 bases and J 1 base, with 6 bases left between them. CDR3 size: 14 residues. The CDR3 coding sequence is TGTGCCAGCAGTTACTCAGAGATCCAAGAGACCCAGTACTTC. Translation: CASSYSEIQETQYF.

In this sample, this clone turned up once. The chain has TRBV10-3 and TRBJ1-1; perhaps TRBD1 as D (5 bases). Germline V CDR1 and CDR2: ENHRY, SYGVKD. This CDR3 comprises 12 residues. V lost 5 bases and J lost 6, with 10 bases in between. This CDR3 is CAISRDRSEAFF. Here the CDR3 DNA reads TGTGCCATCAGTCGAGACAGATCTGAAGCTTTCTTT.

This chain connects TRBV5-1 to TRBJ2-1, with 10 bases lining up with TRBD2. This CDR3 has 15 residues. V trimming: 0 bases; J trimming: 6 bases; junction bases outside the gene matches: 3. CDR1 SGHRS and CDR2 YFSETQ come from the germline V gene. The DNA of the CDR3 is TGCGCCAGCAGCTTGGATAAGCGGGAGGGCAATGAGCAGTTCTTC. Encoded protein: CASSLDKREGNEQFF.

The J gene is TRBJ2-2, the V gene TRBV7-2; D is possibly TRBD1 (6 bases). Germline-derived CDR1 and CDR2 are SGHTA and FQGNSA. The V end was cut by 5 bases, the J end by 5 bases, with 15 bases between. CDR3 length: 15 residues. Here the CDR3 DNA reads TGTGCCAGCAGCCGGACAACAGGGTATACCGGGGAGCTGTTTTTT. This translates into CASSRTTGYTGELFF.

The rearrangement uses TRBV2 and TRBJ1-1; no clear D gene. Trimming took 8 bases from V and 1 from J, leaving 14 bases between them. This CDR3 has 14 amino acids. The germline gives CDR1 SNHLY, CDR2 FYNNEI. The CDR3 protein is CASLNGGGNTEAFF. CDR3 nucleotide sequence: TGTGCCAGCCTGAATGGAGGCGGGAACACTGAAGCTTTCTTT.